Below, 23 T cell receptor beta chains from the same sample are listed, as sequenced in a study of blood T cell repertoires in COVID-19. Some clones are missing from TCRdb's copy, which holds only in-frame ones; the method was immunoSEQ multiplex PCR. The repertoire holds 65,000 or so clones, with about 75% as singletons. Sequenced material: PBMCs or T cells enriched from blood (not recorded which). These receptor sequences come from a woman aged 55-69 years who had been exposed to COVID-19.

This clone was observed a few times. V is TRBV11-2 and J is TRBJ1-1; D unclear. The V gene lost 5 bases and the J gene lost 4 bases, with 17 bases spanning the gap. CDR3 length equals 15 residues. Germline CDR1 reads SGHAT; CDR2 reads FQNNGV. The CDR3 bases are TGTGCCAGCAGCCTAATGCAGAGGCGTTCCACTGAAGCTTTCTTT. It codes for CASSLMQRRSTEAFF. The full variable domain, rest sourced from reference TRBV11-2 and TRBJ1-1, is EAGVAQSPRYKIIEKRQSVAFWCNPISGHATLYWYQQILGQGPKLLIQFQNNGVVDDSQLPKDRFSAERLKGVDSTLKIQPAKLEDSAVYLCASSLMQRRSTEAFFGQGTRLTVV.

The chain employs TRBV11-3 and TRBJ1-1; D possibly corresponds to TRBD1 (6 bases). V gave up 4 bases and J gave up 5 bases, with 8 bases separating them. The CDR3 runs 12 residues. Germline values: CDR1 SGHNT, CDR2 YENEEA. The CDR3 DNA reads TGTGCCAGCAGCTCCCAGGGGACTGAAGCTTTCTTT. This gives the protein CASSSQGTEAFF. Together with reference TRBV11-3 and TRBJ1-1, the CDR3 gives the full variable domain: EAGVVQSPRYKIIEKKQPVAFWCNPISGHNTLYWYLQNLGQGPELLIRYENEEAVDDSQLPKDRFSAERLKGVDSTLKIQPAELGDSAVYLCASSSQGTEAFFGQGTRLTVV.

This clone was found many times. The chain carries TRBV12-3 or TRBV12-4 and TRBJ2-5, with a tentative D call TRBD1 (6 bases). Deletions cut 6 bases from V and 7 bases from J, with 12 bases between. The CDR3 has 12 amino acids. The CDR3 nucleotides read TGTGCCAGCAGCCAAGGGGGTGGGACCCAGTACTTC. It specifies CASSQGGGTQYF.

The chain combines TRBV6-5 with TRBJ1-1; no clear D. Germline CDR1 MNHEY, CDR2 SVGAGI. The CDR3 totals 13 residues. V gave up 5 bases and J gave up 2 bases, with 9 bases separating them. CDR3 DNA sequence: TGTGCCAGCAGTACCGCAGGTAACACTGAAGCTTTCTTT. Amino acids: CASSTAGNTEAFF.

The V gene is TRBV19, the J gene TRBJ2-1; D perhaps matches TRBD1 (6 bases). CDR1 LNHDA and CDR2 SQIVND come from the germline V gene (reference sequence). Trimming stripped 6 bases from V and 8 bases from J, with 14 bases between. The CDR3 is 13 amino acids. The CDR3 spells CASRKQGGDEQFF. The CDR3 DNA reads as TGTGCCAGTAGAAAACAGGGTGGGGATGAGCAGTTCTTC.

This chain joins TRBV18 and TRBJ2-5; 8 bases are a match to TRBD1. J lost 1 base, V lost 3 bases, and 7 bases had no gene match. Germline CDR1 reads KGHSH; CDR2 reads LQKENI. This CDR3 is built from 16 residues. The CDR3 coding sequence is TGTGCCAGCTCACCCTTCCAGGGGGCAGGCCAAGAGACCCAGTACTTC. The encoded protein is CASSPFQGAGQETQYF. Variable domain in full (rest from reference TRBV18 and TRBJ2-5): NAGVMQNPRHLVRRRGQEARLRCSPMKGHSHVYWYRQLPEEGLKFMVYLQKENIIDESGMPKERFSAEFPKEGPSILRIQQVVRGDSAAYFCASSPFQGAGQETQYFGPGTRLLVL.

The rearrangement uses TRBV7-2 and TRBJ1-2; D ambiguous. V dropped 2 bases and J dropped 5 bases, with 6 bases sitting between them. The CDR3 length is 12 residues. CDR1 and CDR2 from the germline V gene are SGHTA and FQGNSA. In nucleotides, the CDR3 is TGTGCCAGCAGCTTAAGCCTTTATGGCTACACCTTC. It is translated as CASSLSLYGYTF.

The chain is built from TRBV7-2 and TRBJ2-1; 15 bases agree with TRBD2. The CDR3 has 18 amino acids. Germline CDR1 and CDR2: SGHTA and FQGNSA. V lost 3 bases to trimming and J lost 5 bases; unmatched junction nucleotides: 8. The CDR3 region has the DNA TGTGCCAGCAGCTTGGGACTAGCGGGAGGCAGTGGGAACAATGAGCAGTTCTTC. It encodes CASSLGLAGGSGNNEQFF.

The chain is built from TRBV5-1 and TRBJ1-1, with 7 bases lining up with TRBD1. Germline assignment: CDR1 SGHRS and CDR2 YFSETQ. The CDR3 totals 13 residues. Losses at the gene ends were 4 bases for V and 10 bases for J; bases not matched to a gene: 10. Written as DNA, the CDR3 is TGCGCCAGCAGCCCCGCTACAGGGGTAGGAGCTTTCTTT. Translating it yields CASSPATGVGAFF.

This clone occurred a few times. The CDR3 DNA is TGTGCCAGCAGGAAACAGGGGGCGCGGACTGAAGCTTTCTTT. Its protein product is CASRKQGARTEAFF. This chain links TRBV6-5 with TRBJ1-1; 9 bases are shared with TRBD1. The CDR3 totals 14 residues. V was pared by 6 bases and J by 5 bases, with 7 bases of the junction left unmatched. Germline assignment: CDR1 MNHEY and CDR2 SVGAGI.

The J gene is TRBJ1-1, the V gene TRBV5-1; possible D gene TRBD1, 6 bases. Germline V gene lookup returns CDR1 SGHRS and CDR2 YFSETQ. This CDR3 has 14 residues. V lost 4 bases to trimming and J lost 4 bases, with 14 bases between them. The chain's CDR3 is CASSEGELGTEAFF. CDR3 coding DNA: TGCGCCAGCAGCGAGGGGGAGTTGGGCACTGAAGCTTTCTTT.

The J gene is TRBJ2-2, the V gene TRBV3-1 (or the pseudogene TRBV3-2); 10 bases match TRBD2. The germline CDR1 and CDR2 sequences are LGHDT and YNNKEL (reference sequence). J was trimmed by 5 bases and V by 0 bases; bases with no gene match: 6. The CDR3 totals 17 residues. The chain's CDR3 is CASSQDEAGGRTGELFF. CDR3 DNA: TGTGCCAGCAGCCAAGACGAAGCGGGGGGGCGAACCGGGGAGCTGTTTTTT.

This rearrangement joins TRBV5-1 to TRBJ1-1; no clear D. This CDR3 has 14 residues. Germline V gene sequence: CDR1 SGHRS, CDR2 YFSETQ. V was shortened by 0 bases and J by 11 bases, with 17 bases between the two germline ends. CDR3 nucleotides: TGCGCCAGCAGCTTGGCCACGCAAACTAAGGTGGCTTTCTTT. This codes for CASSLATQTKVAFF.

This clone has a handful of counts. This chain connects TRBV10-3 to TRBJ2-5; 9 nucleotides match TRBD2. The CDR3 is 13 residues long. Germline-derived CDR1 and CDR2 are ENHRY and SYGVKD. V was pared by 9 bases and J by 3 bases, with 5 bases of the junction left unmatched. CDR3 loop: CAMSRLAEETQYF. CDR3 bases: TGTGCCATGTCCCGACTAGCGGAAGAGACCCAGTACTTC.

Only a few counts were recorded for this clone. The V call is TRBV7-8, the J call TRBJ1-5; D is uncertain. In germline, CDR1 is SGHVS, CDR2 FQNEAQ. Trimming took 4 bases from V and 3 from J, leaving 7 bases between them. The CDR3 is 13 residues long. CDR3 DNA: TGTGCCAGCAGCTCGGGATACAATCAGCCCCAGCATTTT. Protein: CASSSGYNQPQHF.

The chain uses TRBV11-3 and TRBJ1-5; 10 bases are shared with TRBD1. The germline CDR1 and CDR2 sequences are SGHNT and YENEEA. The CDR3 consists of 16 residues. V trimming: 4 bases; J trimming: 7 bases; junction bases outside the gene matches: 10. The CDR3 coding sequence is TGTGCCAGCAGCTATCTCCGGGACAGGGGTTGCCAGCCCCAGCATTTT. Protein sequence: CASSYLRDRGCQPQHF.

The V and J genes are TRBV7-6 and TRBJ2-3; TRBD2 might be the D (6 bases). CDR1 and CDR2 from the germline V gene are SGHVS and FNYEAQ. CDR3 length equals 16 residues. Deletions cut 4 bases from V and 6 bases from J, with 20 bases between. DNA of the CDR3: TGTGCCAGCAGCTCGCCCCCGGGGGTAAGGGAGGATACGCAGTATTTT. Protein: CASSSPPGVREDTQYF.

The chain employs TRBV11-1 and TRBJ2-2; the D gene is possibly TRBD1 (7 bases). The CDR3 has 15 residues. The V gene's germline CDR1 is SGHAT and CDR2 FQDESV (reference sequence). V lost 5 bases and J lost 2, with 12 bases in between. CDR3 sequence (DNA): TGTGCCAGCAGCGCGGGACAGCTAAACACCGGGGAGCTGTTTTTT. Amino acids: CASSAGQLNTGELFF. Full variable domain (remainder filled in from reference TRBV11-1 and TRBJ2-2): EAEVAQSPRYKITEKSQAVAFWCDPISGHATLYWYRQILGQGPELLVQFQDESVVDDSQLPKDRFSAERLKGVDSTLKIQPAELGDSAMYLCASSAGQLNTGELFFGEGSRLTVL.

The CDR3 loop reads CASSIGQANTEAFF. The CDR3 region has the DNA TGTGCCAGTAGTATAGGTCAGGCGAACACTGAAGCTTTCTTT. The chain combines TRBV19 with TRBJ1-1, with D uncertain. CDR1 is LNHDA and CDR2 is SQIVND in the germline V gene (reference sequence). V was trimmed by 1 base and J by 1 base, leaving 7 bases between them. This CDR3 has 14 amino acids.

The DNA for the CDR3 is TGTGCCAGCACTCGACAGGGGTTAGTCGGCAATGAGCAGTTCTTC. Translated, it gives CASTRQGLVGNEQFF. The chain combines TRBV28 with TRBJ2-1; 8 nucleotides line up with TRBD1. This CDR3 is built from 15 residues. Trimming at V came to 7 bases and at J to 6 bases, leaving 11 bases not matched to a gene. Per the germline V gene, CDR1 is MDHEN and CDR2 is SYDVKM.

The gene calls are TRBV7-3 and TRBJ2-2; D is unresolved. V lost 2 bases and J lost 6, with 7 bases in between. Germline lookup yields CDR1 SGHTA and CDR2 FQGTGA. This CDR3 is 13 amino acids long. CDR3 nucleotides: TGTGCCAGCAGCTTAGTCTCGGCCGGGGAGCTGTTTTTT. It specifies CASSLVSAGELFF.

V usage is TRBV6-5 and J usage is TRBJ1-5, with D perhaps matching TRBD1 (6 bases). The CDR3 runs to 12 residues. Germline assignment: CDR1 MNHEY and CDR2 SVGAGI. Trimming pared 5 bases from V and 8 bases from J, leaving 10 bases between. This CDR3 is CASSRGKEPQHF. The CDR3 region has the DNA TGTGCCAGCAGTAGGGGGAAGGAGCCCCAGCATTTT.

The CDR3 nucleotides are TGTGCCAGTAGTATAAACAGGGCCTACGAGCAGTACTTC. Translated: CASSINRAYEQYF. The chain uses TRBV19 and TRBJ2-7; tentative D call: TRBD1 (6 bases). Germline loops: CDR1 LNHDA, CDR2 SQIVND (reference sequence). V lost 2 bases to trimming and J lost 2 bases, with 7 bases between them. The CDR3 covers 13 residues.